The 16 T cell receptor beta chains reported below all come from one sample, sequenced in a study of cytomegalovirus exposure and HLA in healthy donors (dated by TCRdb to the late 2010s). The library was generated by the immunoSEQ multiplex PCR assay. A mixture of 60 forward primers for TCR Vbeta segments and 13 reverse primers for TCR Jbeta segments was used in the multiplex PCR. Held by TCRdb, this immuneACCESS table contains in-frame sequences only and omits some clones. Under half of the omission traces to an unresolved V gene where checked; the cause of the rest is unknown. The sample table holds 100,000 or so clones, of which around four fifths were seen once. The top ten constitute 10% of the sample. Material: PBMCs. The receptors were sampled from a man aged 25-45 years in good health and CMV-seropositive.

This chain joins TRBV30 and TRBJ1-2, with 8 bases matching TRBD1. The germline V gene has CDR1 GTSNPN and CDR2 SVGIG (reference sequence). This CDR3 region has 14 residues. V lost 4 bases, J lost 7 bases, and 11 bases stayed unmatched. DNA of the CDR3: TGTGCCTGGACCTCTTTTCAGGGGGCGAGTGGCTACACCTTC. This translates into CAWTSFQGASGYTF.

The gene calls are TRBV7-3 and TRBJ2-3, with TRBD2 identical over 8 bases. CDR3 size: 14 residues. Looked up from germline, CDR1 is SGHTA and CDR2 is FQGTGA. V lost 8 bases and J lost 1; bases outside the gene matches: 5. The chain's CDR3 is CASGSGGGTDTQYF. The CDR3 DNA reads TGTGCCAGCGGGAGCGGGGGAGGCACAGATACGCAGTATTTT.

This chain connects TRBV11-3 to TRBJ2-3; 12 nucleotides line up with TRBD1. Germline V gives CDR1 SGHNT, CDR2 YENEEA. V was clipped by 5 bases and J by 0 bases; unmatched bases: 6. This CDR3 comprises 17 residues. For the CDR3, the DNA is TGTGCCAGCAGCCCCGGGACAGGGGGCAAAAGCACAGATACGCAGTATTTT. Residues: CASSPGTGGKSTDTQYF.

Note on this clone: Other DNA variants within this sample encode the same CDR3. CDR3 DNA sequence: TGCGCCAGCAGCAGGGACAGGGGCACAGATACGCAGTATTTT. Its translation is CASSRDRGTDTQYF. V is TRBV5-1 and J is TRBJ2-3; 9 nucleotides line up with TRBD1. CDR1 and CDR2 (germline): SGHRS, YFSETQ. The CDR3 runs 14 residues. J lost 1 base, V lost 4 bases, and 1 base had no gene match.

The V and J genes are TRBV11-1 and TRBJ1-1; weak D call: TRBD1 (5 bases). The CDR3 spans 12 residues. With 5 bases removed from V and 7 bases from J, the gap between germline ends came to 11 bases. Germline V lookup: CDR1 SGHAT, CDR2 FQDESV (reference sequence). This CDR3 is CASSLGGIEAFF. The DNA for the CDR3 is TGTGCCAGCAGCCTGGGGGGGATTGAAGCTTTCTTT.

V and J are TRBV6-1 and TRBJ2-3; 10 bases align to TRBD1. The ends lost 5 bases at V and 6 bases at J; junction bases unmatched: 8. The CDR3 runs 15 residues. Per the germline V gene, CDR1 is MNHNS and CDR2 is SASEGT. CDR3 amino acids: CASSRSGTGVDTQYF. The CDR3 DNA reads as TGTGCCAGCAGTCGATCCGGGACAGGGGTGGATACGCAGTATTTT.

The CDR3 DNA follows: TGTGCCAGTAGTATCGGGACAGGGGGTCGCACTGAAGCTTTCTTT. This codes for CASSIGTGGRTEAFF. The rearrangement joins TRBV19 to TRBJ1-1, with TRBD1 matching 11 bases. Germline lookup yields CDR1 LNHDA and CDR2 SQIVND (reference sequence). Trimming removed 3 bases from V and 4 bases from J; junction bases left unmatched: 4. The CDR3 has 15 residues.

CDR3 DNA: TGTGCCAGTAGTATATCGACACCTAGCTGGGGCACTGAAGCTTTCTTT. Amino acid sequence: CASSISTPSWGTEAFF. V is TRBV19 and J is TRBJ1-1, with no clear D. Per germline, CDR1 LNHDA and CDR2 SQIVND (reference sequence). V lost 2 bases and J lost 4, with 17 bases in between. There are 16 residues in the CDR3.

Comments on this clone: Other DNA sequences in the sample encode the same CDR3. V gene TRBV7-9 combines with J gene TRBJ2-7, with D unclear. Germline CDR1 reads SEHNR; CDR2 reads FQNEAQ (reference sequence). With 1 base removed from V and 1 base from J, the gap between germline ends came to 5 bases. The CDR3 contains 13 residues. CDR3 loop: CASSLGPSYEQYF. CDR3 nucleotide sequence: TGTGCCAGCAGCTTAGGTCCATCCTACGAGCAGTACTTC.

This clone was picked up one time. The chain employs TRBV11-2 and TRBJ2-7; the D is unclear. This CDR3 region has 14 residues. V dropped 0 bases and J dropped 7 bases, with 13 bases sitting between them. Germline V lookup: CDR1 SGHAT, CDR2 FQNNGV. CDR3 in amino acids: CASSLDRTQAEQYF. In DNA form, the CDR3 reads TGTGCCAGCAGCTTAGATCGTACCCAGGCAGAGCAGTACTTC.

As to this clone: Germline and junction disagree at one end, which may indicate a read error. CDR3 nucleotide sequence: TGTTCCAGCAGCGGTGTTGGACAGGGCCGCTCACCCCTCCACTTT. It is translated as CSSSGVGQGRSPLHF. The V call is TRBV7-9, the J call TRBJ1-6; 8 bases are shared with TRBD1. This CDR3 comprises 15 residues. The V gene's germline CDR1 is SEHNR and CDR2 FQNEAQ (reference sequence).

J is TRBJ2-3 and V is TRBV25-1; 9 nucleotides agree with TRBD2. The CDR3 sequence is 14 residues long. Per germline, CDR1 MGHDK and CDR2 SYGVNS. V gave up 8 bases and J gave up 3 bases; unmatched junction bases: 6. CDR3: CASGSGGWTDTQYF. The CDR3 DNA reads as TGTGCCAGCGGGAGCGGGGGGTGGACAGATACGCAGTATTTT.

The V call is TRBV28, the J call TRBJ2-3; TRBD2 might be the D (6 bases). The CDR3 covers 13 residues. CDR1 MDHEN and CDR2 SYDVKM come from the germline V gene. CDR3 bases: TGTGCGTTCGGAGGGGCAAGCACAGATACGCAGTATTTT. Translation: CAFGGASTDTQYF.

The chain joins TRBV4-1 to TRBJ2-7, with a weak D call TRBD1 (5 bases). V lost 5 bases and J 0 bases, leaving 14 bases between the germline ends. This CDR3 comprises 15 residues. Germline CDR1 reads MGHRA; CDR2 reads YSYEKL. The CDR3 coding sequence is TGCGCCAGCAGCGTGACAGAATATAGCTCCTACGAGCAGTACTTC. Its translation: CASSVTEYSSYEQYF.

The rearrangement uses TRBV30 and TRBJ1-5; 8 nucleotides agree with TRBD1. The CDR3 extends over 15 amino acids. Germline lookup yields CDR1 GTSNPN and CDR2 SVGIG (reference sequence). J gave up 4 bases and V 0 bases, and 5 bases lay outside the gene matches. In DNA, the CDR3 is TGTGCCTGGAGTGTACGGACAGGGAGGAATCAGCCCCAGCATTTT. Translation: CAWSVRTGRNQPQHF.

The CDR3 coding sequence is TGTGCCAGCAACTGGTTGGAGACCTCCTACGAGCAGTACTTC. Translating gives CASNWLETSYEQYF. The chain employs TRBV11-2 and TRBJ2-7; D gene ambiguous. The CDR3 is made up of 14 amino acids. V was pared by 7 bases and J by 0 bases, with 13 bases between. The V gene's germline CDR1 is SGHAT and CDR2 FQNNGV.